This T cell receptor (beta chain) was identified during a study of blood T cell repertoires in COVID-19. Looked up from germline, CDR1 is SGHNT and CDR2 is YYREEE (reference sequence). This CDR3 spans 15 amino acids. Trimming removed 2 bases at V and 1 base at J, with 11 bases between. Clones were read by immunoSEQ multiplex PCR, and TCRdb kept only the in-frame ones, dropping some. The table lists almost 500,000 clones, more than 85% of them singletons. The sequenced sample was PBMCs or T cells enriched from blood (not recorded which). The J gene is TRBJ2-3, the V gene TRBV5-4; D is ambiguous. The clonotype comes from a woman aged 55-69 years who had recovered from COVID-19. As DNA, the CDR3 is TGTGCCAGCAGCTTAAGGCAGGCCGGCACAGATACGCAGTATTTT. Translated: CASSLRQAGTDTQYF.